The present T cell receptor (beta chain) was sequenced within a study of graft-versus-host responses after intestinal transplantation. Assay used: immunoSEQ multiplex PCR; TCRdb lists only in-frame clones, some missing. The sample yields 85,000 to 100,000 clones, more than 85% seen once. With respect to this clone: Its specificity is unknown.

Sequencing used unstimulated CD4+ T cells sorted from spleen or lymph node cells, obtained before transplant. This clonotype originated in a human donor who was the organ donor for an intestinal transplant.

The CDR3 coding sequence is TGTGCCAGCAGGAACGGGGGGGTTTATGCGACTGAAGCTTTCTTT. It is translated as CASRNGGVYATEAFF. V is TRBV6-5 and J is TRBJ1-1, with a possible D match to TRBD1 (5 bases). The V gene lost 6 bases and the J gene lost 5 bases, with 19 bases spanning the gap. Germline V gives CDR1 MNHEY, CDR2 SVGAGI. The length of the CDR3 is 15 residues.